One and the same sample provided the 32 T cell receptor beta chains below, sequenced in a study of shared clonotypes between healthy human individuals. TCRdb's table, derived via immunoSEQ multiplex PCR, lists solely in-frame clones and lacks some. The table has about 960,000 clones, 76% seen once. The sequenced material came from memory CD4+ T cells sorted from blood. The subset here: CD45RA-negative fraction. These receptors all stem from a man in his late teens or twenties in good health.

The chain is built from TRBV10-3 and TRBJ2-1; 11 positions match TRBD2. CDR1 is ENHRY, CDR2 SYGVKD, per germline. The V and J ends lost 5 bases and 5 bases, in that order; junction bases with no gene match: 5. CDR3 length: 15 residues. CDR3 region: CAISSGTSGDNEQFF. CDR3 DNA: TGTGCCATCAGTTCGGGGACTAGCGGAGACAATGAGCAGTTCTTC.

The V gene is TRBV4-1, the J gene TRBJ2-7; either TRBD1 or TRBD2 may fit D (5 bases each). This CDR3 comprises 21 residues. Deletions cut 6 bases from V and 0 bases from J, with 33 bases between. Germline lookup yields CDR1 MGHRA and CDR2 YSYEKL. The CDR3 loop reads CASRPGRSFGPSNKDSYEQYF. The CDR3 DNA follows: TGCGCCAGCAGACCGGGGCGCAGTTTCGGACCCTCCAATAAGGACTCCTACGAGCAGTACTTC.

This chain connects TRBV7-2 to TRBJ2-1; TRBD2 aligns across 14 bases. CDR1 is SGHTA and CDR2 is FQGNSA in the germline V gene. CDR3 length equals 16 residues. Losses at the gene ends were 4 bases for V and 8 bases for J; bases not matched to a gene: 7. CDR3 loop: CASSSGTSGSIDEQFF. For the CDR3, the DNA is TGTGCCAGCAGCTCCGGGACTAGCGGGAGTATTGATGAGCAGTTCTTC.

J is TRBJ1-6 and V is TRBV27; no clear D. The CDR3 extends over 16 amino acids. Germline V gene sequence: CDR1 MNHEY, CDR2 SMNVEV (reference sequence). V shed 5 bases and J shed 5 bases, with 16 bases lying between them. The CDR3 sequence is CASSPFPAGHNSPLHF. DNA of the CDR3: TGTGCCAGCAGTCCCTTCCCGGCAGGCCATAATTCACCCCTCCACTTT.

The CDR3 sequence: CASSPSTPGSYEQYF. The CDR3 DNA sequence: TGTGCCAGCTCACCCTCGACTCCCGGCTCCTACGAGCAGTACTTC. The chain joins TRBV18 to TRBJ2-7, with D unclear. This CDR3 spans 15 amino acids. Per germline, CDR1 KGHSH and CDR2 LQKENI. Trimming left V 3 bases short and J 0 bases short, with 12 bases between. The full variable domain, its missing parts supplied by reference TRBV18 and TRBJ2-7, is NAGVMQNPRHLVRRRGQEARLRCSPMKGHSHVYWYRQLPEEGLKFMVYLQKENIIDESGMPKERFSAEFPKEGPSILRIQQVVRGDSAAYFCASSPSTPGSYEQYFGPGTRLTVT.

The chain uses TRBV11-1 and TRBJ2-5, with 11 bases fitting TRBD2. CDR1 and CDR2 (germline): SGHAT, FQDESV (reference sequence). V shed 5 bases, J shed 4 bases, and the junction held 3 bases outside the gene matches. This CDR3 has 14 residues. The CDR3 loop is CASSPLAGGETQYF. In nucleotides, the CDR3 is TGTGCCAGCAGCCCCCTAGCGGGGGGAGAGACCCAGTACTTC.

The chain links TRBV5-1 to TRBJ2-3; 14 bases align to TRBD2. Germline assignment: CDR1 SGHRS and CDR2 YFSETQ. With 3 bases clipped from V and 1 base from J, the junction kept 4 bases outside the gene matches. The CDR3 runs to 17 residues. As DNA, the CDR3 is TGCGCCAGCAGCTCCGGGACTAGCGGGAGCGGCACAGATACGCAGTATTTT. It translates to CASSSGTSGSGTDTQYF.

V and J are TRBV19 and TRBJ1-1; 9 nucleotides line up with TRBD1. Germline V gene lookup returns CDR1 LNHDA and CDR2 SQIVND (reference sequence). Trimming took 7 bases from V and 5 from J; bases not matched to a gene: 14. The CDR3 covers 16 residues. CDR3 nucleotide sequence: TGTGCCAGTATTCTCGCTGGGGGACAGGGTAGGACTGAAGCTTTCTTT. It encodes CASILAGGQGRTEAFF.

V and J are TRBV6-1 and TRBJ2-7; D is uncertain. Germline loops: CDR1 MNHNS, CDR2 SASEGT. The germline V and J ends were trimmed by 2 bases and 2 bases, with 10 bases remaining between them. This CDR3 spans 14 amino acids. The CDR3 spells CASSELLQTYEQYF. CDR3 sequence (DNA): TGTGCCAGCAGTGAACTGCTACAGACCTACGAGCAGTACTTC.

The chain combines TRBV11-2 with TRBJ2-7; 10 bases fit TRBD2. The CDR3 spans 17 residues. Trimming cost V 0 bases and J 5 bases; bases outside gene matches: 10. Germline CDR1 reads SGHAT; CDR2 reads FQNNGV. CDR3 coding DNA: TGTGCCAGCAGCTTAGATTCTCGAGCGGGAGGGCCCCACGAGCAGTACTTC. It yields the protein CASSLDSRAGGPHEQYF. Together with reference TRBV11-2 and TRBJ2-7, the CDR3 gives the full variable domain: EAGVAQSPRYKIIEKRQSVAFWCNPISGHATLYWYQQILGQGPKLLIQFQNNGVVDDSQLPKDRFSAERLKGVDSTLKIQPAKLEDSAVYLCASSLDSRAGGPHEQYFGPGTRLTVT.

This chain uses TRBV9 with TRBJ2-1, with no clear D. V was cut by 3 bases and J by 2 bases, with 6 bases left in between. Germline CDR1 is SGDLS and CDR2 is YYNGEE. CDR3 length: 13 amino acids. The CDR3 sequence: CASSESPYNEQFF. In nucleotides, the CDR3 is TGTGCCAGCAGCGAAAGTCCCTACAATGAGCAGTTCTTC. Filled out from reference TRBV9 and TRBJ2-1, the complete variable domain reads DSGVTQTPKHLITATGQRVTLRCSPRSGDLSVYWYQQSLDQGLQFLIQYYNGEERAKGNILERFSAQQFPDLHSELNLSSLELGDSALYFCASSESPYNEQFFGPGTRLTVL.

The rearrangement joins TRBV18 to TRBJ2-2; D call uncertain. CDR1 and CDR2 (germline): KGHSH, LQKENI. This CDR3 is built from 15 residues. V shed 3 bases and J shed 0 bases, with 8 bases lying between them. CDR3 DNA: TGTGCCAGCTCACCCGCCAAGGCGAACACCGGGGAGCTGTTTTTT. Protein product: CASSPAKANTGELFF.

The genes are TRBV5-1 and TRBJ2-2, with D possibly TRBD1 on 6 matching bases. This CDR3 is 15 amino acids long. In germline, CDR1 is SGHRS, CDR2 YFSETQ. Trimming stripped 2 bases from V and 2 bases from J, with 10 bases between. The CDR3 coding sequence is TGCGCCAGCAGCTTCGGGACACCAAACACCGGGGAGCTGTTTTTT. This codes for CASSFGTPNTGELFF.

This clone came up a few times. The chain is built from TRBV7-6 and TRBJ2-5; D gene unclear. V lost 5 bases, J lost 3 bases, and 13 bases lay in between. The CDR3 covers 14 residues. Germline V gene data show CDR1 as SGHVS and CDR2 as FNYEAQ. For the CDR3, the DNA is TGTGCCAGCAGCAAGACTCTTTCCGAAGAGACCCAGTACTTC. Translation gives CASSKTLSEETQYF.

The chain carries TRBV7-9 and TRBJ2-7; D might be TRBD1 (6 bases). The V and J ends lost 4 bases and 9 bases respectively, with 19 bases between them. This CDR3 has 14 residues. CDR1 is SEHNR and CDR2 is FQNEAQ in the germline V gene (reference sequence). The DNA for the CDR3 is TGTGCCAGCAGCTCGGGACACCCTTCCTACCTGCAGTACTTC. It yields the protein CASSSGHPSYLQYF.

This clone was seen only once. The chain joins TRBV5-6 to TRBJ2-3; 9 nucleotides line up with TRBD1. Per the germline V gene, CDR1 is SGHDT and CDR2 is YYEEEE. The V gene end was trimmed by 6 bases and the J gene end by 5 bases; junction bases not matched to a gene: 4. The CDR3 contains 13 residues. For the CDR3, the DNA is TGTGCCAGCACCTCGGACAGGGGAGATACGCAGTATTTT. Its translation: CASTSDRGDTQYF.

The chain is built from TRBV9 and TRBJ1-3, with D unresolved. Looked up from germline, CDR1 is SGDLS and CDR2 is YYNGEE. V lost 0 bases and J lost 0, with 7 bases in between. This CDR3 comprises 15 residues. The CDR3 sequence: CASSVGELSGNTIYF. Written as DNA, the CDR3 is TGTGCCAGCAGCGTAGGGGAGCTCTCTGGAAACACCATATATTTT.

As DNA, the CDR3 is TGTGCCACCAGCAGGGGGGGGACTGCAACCCAGTACTTC. Residues: CATSRGGTATQYF. This chain joins TRBV15 and TRBJ2-5, with TRBD2 matching over 7 bases. CDR3 size: 13 residues. V trimming: 3 bases; J trimming: 8 bases; junction bases outside the gene matches: 6. Germline CDR1 is LNHNV and CDR2 is YYDKDF (reference sequence).

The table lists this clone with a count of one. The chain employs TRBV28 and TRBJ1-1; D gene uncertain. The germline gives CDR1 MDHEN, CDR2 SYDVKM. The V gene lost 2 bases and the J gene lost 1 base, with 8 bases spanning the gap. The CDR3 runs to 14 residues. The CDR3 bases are TGTGCCAGCAGTTTAGTGCAGGAGAACACTGAAGCTTTCTTT. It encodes CASSLVQENTEAFF.

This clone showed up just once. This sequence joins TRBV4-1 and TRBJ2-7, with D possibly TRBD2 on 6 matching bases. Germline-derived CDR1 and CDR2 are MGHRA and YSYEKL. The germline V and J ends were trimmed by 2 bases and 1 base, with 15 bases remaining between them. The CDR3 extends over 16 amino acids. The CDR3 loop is CASSQRSSAQSYEQYF. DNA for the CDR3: TGCGCCAGCAGCCAACGCTCTAGCGCGCAATCCTACGAGCAGTACTTC.

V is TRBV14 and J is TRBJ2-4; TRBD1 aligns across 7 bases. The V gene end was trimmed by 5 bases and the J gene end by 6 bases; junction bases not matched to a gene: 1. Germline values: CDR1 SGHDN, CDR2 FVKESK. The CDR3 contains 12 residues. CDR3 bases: TGTGCCAGCAGCAGGGACAGAAACATTCAGTACTTC. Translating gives CASSRDRNIQYF.

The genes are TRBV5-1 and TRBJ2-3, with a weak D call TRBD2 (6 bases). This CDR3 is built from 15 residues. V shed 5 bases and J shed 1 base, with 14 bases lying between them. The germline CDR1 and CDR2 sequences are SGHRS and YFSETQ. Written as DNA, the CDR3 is TGCGCCAGCAGAATAGGGCTAGCGCGCACAGATACGCAGTATTTT. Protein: CASRIGLARTDTQYF.

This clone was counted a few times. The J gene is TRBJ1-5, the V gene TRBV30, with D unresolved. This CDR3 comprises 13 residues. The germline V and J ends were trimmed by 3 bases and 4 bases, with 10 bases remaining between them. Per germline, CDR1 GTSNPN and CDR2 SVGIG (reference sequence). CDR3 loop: CAWRQAPNQPQHF. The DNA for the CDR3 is TGTGCCTGGAGGCAGGCCCCAAATCAGCCCCAGCATTTT.

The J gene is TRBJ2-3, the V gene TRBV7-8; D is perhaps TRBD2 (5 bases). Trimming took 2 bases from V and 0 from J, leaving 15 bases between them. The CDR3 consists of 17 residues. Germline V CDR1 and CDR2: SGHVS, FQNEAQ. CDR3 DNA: TGTGCCAGCAGCTTAAGGCTGGCGGGCGCTAGCACAGATACGCAGTATTTT. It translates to CASSLRLAGASTDTQYF.

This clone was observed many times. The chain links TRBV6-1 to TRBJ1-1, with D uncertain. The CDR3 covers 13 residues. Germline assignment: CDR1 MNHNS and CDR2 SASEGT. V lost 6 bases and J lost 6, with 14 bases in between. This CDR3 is CASSLHRTAEAFF. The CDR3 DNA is TGTGCCAGCAGCTTACACCGTACAGCTGAAGCTTTCTTT.

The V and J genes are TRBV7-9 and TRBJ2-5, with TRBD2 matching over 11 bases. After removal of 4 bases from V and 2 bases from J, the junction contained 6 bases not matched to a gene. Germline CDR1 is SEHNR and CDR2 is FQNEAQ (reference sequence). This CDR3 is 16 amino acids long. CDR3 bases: TGTGCCAGCAGCTCTCCTAGCGGGAGGTCTCAAGAGACCCAGTACTTC. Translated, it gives CASSSPSGRSQETQYF.

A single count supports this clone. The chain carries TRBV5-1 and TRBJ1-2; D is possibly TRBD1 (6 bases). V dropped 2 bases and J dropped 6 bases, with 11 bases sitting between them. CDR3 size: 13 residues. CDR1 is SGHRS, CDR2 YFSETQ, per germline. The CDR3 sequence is CASSLSTGDGYTF. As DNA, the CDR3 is TGCGCCAGCAGCTTATCGACAGGCGATGGCTACACCTTC.

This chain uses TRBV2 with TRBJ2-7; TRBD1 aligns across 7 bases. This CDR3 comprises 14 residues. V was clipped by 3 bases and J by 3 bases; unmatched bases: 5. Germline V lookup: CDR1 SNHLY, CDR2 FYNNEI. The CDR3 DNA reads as TGTGCCAGCAGTGACTCCAGACAGGGCTACGAGCAGTACTTC. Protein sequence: CASSDSRQGYEQYF.

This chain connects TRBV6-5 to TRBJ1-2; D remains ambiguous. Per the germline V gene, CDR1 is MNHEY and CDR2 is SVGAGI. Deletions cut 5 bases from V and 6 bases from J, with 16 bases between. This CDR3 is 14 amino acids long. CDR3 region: CASSRGLLHDGYTF. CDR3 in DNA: TGTGCCAGCAGTCGAGGGCTTCTGCATGATGGCTACACCTTC.

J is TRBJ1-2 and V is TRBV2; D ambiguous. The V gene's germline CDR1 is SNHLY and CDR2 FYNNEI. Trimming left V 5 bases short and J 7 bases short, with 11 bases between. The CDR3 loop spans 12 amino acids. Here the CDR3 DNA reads TGTGCCAGCAGTATGGGGTGGGGTGGCTACACCTTC. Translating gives CASSMGWGGYTF.

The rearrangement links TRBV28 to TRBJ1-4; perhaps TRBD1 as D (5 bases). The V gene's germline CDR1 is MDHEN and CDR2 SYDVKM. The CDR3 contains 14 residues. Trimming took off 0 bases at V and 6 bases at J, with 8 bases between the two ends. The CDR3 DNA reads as TGTGCCAGCAGTTTATGGGGGGAGGATGAAAAACTGTTTTTT. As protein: CASSLWGEDEKLFF.

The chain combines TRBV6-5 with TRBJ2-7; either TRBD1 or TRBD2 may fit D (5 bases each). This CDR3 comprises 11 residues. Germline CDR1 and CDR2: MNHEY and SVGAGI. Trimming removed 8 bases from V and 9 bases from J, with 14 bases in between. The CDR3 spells CASGSGAGQYF. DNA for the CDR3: TGTGCCAGCGGCTCCGGGGCAGGGCAGTACTTC.